The 9 T cell receptor beta chains given below trace back to one sample, sequenced in a study of T cell responses to AZD1222 COVID-19 vaccine. Clones were read by immunoSEQ multiplex PCR, and TCRdb kept only the in-frame ones, dropping some. The profile covers fewer than 150,000 clones, with around 84% appearing a single time and roughly 4.3% taken by the ten largest. Sequencing was performed on peripheral blood, taken on day 0 of AZD1222 vaccination. Receptor source: an adult in good health.

The chain recombines TRBV14 with TRBJ1-3; D unresolved. CDR1 and CDR2 (germline): SGHDN, FVKESK. The CDR3 runs 15 residues. V shed 1 base and J shed 4 bases, with 11 bases lying between them. CDR3 coding DNA: TGTGCCAGCAGCCAAGGATGGGGAGCCGGAAACACCATATATTTT. This codes for CASSQGWGAGNTIYF.

V gene TRBV4-1 combines with J gene TRBJ2-7; D is uncertain. V shed 0 bases and J shed 3 bases, with 12 bases lying between them. Germline V gene sequence: CDR1 MGHRA, CDR2 YSYEKL. The CDR3 is 15 residues long. CDR3 region: CASSQEPGSFYEQYF. The CDR3 nucleotides read TGCGCCAGCAGCCAAGAGCCCGGGTCTTTCTACGAGCAGTACTTC.

This clone was found once. The chain couples TRBV19 to TRBJ1-1; tentatively, D is TRBD1 (5 bases). Germline V lookup: CDR1 LNHDA, CDR2 SQIVND (reference sequence). CDR3 length: 15 amino acids. Trimming cost V 6 bases and J 6 bases, with 20 bases left between them. CDR3 nucleotides: TGTGCCAGTAGCCTAGGTGGAGGGTGGGACGCTGAAGCTTTCTTT. Translating it yields CASSLGGGWDAEAFF.

The V gene is TRBV27, the J gene TRBJ2-5; TRBD2 aligns across 12 bases. Trimming cost V 6 bases and J 5 bases; bases outside gene matches: 19. CDR1 is MNHEY and CDR2 is SMNVEV in the germline V gene (reference sequence). The CDR3 extends over 19 amino acids. CDR3 sequence (DNA): TGTGCCAGCAGACAAAAATCCCCCTCTAGCGGGGGGGCCCGGGAGACCCAGTACTTC. Protein: CASRQKSPSSGGARETQYF.

J is TRBJ1-2 and V is TRBV5-1; 7 bases fit TRBD1. The V gene end was trimmed by 4 bases and the J gene end by 6 bases; junction bases not matched to a gene: 15. This CDR3 has 16 residues. Germline V gives CDR1 SGHRS, CDR2 YFSETQ. The CDR3 spells CASSTPGQTSRDGYTF. The CDR3 DNA is TGCGCCAGCAGCACACCGGGACAGACCTCTAGGGATGGCTACACCTTC.

V usage is TRBV2 and J usage is TRBJ2-7; 10 nucleotides align to TRBD1. CDR3 size: 14 residues. The trim removed 5 bases at V and 1 base at J, leaving 2 bases unmatched. Germline-derived CDR1 and CDR2 are SNHLY and FYNNEI. The CDR3 here is CASSTGQGSYEQYF. DNA for the CDR3: TGTGCCAGCAGTACGGGACAGGGGTCCTACGAGCAGTACTTC.

This chain connects TRBV3-1 (or the pseudogene TRBV3-2) to TRBJ1-1, with TRBD1 identical over 8 bases. The CDR3 contains 15 residues. With V trimmed by 5 bases and J by 3 bases, 8 bases remained unmatched. CDR1 is LGHDT and CDR2 is YNNKEL in the germline V gene (reference sequence). The CDR3 DNA reads as TGTGCCAGCAGCAAATCCGGACAGGGTGACACTGAAGCTTTCTTT. It is translated as CASSKSGQGDTEAFF.

The V call is TRBV28, the J call TRBJ2-7, with 8 bases that match TRBD1. Per the germline V gene, CDR1 is MDHEN and CDR2 is SYDVKM. The junction had 7 bases not matched to a gene; V was cut back by 4 bases and J by 2 bases. CDR3 size: 15 residues. The CDR3 is CASSSIRTGTYEQYF. In DNA, the CDR3 is TGTGCCAGCAGTTCGATCAGGACAGGGACCTACGAGCAGTACTTC.

This chain links TRBV5-1 with TRBJ2-3, with TRBD1 as a possible D gene (5 bases). The CDR3 extends over 13 amino acids. V lost 5 bases and J 3 bases, leaving 10 bases between the germline ends. Germline V CDR1 and CDR2: SGHRS, YFSETQ. The CDR3, as DNA: TGCGCCAGCAGACCGACAGTAACAGATACGCAGTATTTT. Protein product: CASRPTVTDTQYF.